This T cell receptor (beta chain) is from a study of T cell responses to AZD1222 COVID-19 vaccine. This CDR3 region has 16 residues. Germline V lookup: CDR1 KGHDR, CDR2 SFDVKD. Trimming removed 4 bases at V and 4 bases at J, with 15 bases between. Details on this clone: Its antigen is still unknown.

Study-wide findings and caveats: Clonal diversity was possibly underestimated, and white British individuals and females predominated among donors. Receipt of two AZD1222 doses was followed by a rise in Spike-specific TCR breadth and depth.

TCRdb's table, derived via immunoSEQ multiplex PCR, lists solely in-frame clones and lacks some. The sample holds 120,000 or so clones; roughly 89% are singletons and the top ten take about 15%. Pooling of second doses given at about 4 or about 12 weeks was done. The sample in question was peripheral blood, obtained 28 days after the second AZD1222 dose. The chain links TRBV24-1 to TRBJ2-2, with D perhaps TRBD1 (5 bases). The receptor was derived from an adult who received the AZD1222 COVID-19 vaccine. CDR3 amino acids: CATSEGQGHSTGELFF. CDR3 nucleotide sequence: TGTGCCACCAGTGAGGGGCAGGGTCACAGCACCGGGGAGCTGTTTTTT.